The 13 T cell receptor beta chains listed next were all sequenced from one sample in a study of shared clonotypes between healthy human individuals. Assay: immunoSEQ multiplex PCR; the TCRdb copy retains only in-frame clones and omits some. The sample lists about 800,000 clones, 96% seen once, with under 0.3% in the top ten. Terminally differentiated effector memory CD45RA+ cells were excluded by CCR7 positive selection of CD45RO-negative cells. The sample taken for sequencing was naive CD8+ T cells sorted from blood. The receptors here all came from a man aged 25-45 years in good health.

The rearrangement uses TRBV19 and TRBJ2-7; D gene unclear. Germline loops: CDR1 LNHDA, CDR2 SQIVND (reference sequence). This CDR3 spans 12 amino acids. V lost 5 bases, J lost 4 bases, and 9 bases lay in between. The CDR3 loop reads CASSHPGYEQYF. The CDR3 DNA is TGTGCCAGTAGTCATCCGGGTTACGAGCAGTACTTC.

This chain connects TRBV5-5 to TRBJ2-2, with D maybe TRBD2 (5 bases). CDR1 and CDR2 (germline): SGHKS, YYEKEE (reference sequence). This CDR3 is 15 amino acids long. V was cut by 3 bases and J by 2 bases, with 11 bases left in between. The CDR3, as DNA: TGTGCCAGCAGCTCAGGACTCCACAACACCGGGGAGCTGTTTTTT. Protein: CASSSGLHNTGELFF.

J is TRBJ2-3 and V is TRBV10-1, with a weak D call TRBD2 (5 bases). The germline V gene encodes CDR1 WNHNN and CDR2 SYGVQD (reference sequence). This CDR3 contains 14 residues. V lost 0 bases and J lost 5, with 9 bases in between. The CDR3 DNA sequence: TGCGCCAGCAGTGAGTCGGCCGCGGGAGATACGCAGTATTTT. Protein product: CASSESAAGDTQYF.

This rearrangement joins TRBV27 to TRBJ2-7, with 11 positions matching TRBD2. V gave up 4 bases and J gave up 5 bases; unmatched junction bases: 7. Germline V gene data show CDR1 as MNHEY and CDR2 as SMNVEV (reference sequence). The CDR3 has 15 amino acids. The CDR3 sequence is CASSSVAGGPDEQYF. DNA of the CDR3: TGTGCCAGCAGTTCCGTAGCGGGAGGGCCAGACGAGCAGTACTTC.

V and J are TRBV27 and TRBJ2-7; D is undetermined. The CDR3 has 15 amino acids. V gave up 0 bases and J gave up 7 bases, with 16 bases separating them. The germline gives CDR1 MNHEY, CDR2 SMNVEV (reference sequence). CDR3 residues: CASSLSIPRRFEQYF. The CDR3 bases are TGTGCCAGCAGTTTATCGATTCCGCGCAGGTTTGAGCAGTACTTC.

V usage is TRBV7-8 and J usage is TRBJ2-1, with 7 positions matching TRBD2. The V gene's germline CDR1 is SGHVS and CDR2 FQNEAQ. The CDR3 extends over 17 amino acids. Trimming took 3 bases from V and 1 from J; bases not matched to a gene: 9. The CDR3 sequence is CASSLAWRETSYNEQFF. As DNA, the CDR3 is TGTGCCAGCAGCTTGGCCTGGCGGGAGACGTCCTACAATGAGCAGTTCTTC.

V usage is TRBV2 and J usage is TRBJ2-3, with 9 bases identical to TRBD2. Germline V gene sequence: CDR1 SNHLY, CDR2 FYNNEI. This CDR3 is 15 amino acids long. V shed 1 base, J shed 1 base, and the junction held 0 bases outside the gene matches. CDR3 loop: CASSEGTSGTDTQYF. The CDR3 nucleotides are TGTGCCAGCAGTGAAGGGACTAGCGGCACAGATACGCAGTATTTT.

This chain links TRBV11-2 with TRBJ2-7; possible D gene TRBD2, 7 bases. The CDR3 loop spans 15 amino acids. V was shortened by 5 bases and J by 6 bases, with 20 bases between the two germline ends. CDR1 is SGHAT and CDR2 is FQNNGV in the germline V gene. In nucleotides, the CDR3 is TGTGCCAGCAGCCGTAGCGCCGGGGGGCTTGGCGAGCAGTACTTC. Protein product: CASSRSAGGLGEQYF.

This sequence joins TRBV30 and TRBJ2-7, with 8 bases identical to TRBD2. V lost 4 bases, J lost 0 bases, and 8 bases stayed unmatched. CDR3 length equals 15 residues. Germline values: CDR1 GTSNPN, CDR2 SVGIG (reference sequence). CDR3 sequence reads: CAWTEDGGVSYEQYF. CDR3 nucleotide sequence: TGTGCCTGGACTGAGGACGGGGGGGTCTCCTACGAGCAGTACTTC.

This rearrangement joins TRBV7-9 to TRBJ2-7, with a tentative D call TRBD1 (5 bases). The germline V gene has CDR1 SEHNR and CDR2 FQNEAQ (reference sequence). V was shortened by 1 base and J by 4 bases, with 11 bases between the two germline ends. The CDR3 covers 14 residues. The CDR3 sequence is CASSLEIDRYEQYF. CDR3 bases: TGTGCCAGCAGCTTAGAAATAGACAGATACGAGCAGTACTTC.

CDR3 DNA: TGTGCCAGCAGCTTAGACCTGGAGGCGATTGAAGCTTTCTTT. This translates into CASSLDLEAIEAFF. The rearrangement links TRBV7-9 to TRBJ1-1, with D unclear. The V end lost 1 base, the J end lost 7 bases, and 13 bases lay between the germline ends. CDR1 and CDR2 from the germline V gene are SEHNR and FQNEAQ (reference sequence). This CDR3 is 14 amino acids long.

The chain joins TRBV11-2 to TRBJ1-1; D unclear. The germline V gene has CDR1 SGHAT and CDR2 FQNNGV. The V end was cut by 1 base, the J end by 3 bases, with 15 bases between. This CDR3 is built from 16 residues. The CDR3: CASSLVLNAQDTEAFF. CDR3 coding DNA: TGTGCCAGCAGCTTAGTTTTGAATGCCCAGGACACTGAAGCTTTCTTT.

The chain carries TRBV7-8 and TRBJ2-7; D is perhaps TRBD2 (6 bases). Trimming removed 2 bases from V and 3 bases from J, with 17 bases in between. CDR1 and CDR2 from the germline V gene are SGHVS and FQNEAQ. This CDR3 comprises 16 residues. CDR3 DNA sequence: TGTGCCAGCAGCTTATTTTCGGGAGATGAAATCTACGAGCAGTACTTC. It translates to CASSLFSGDEIYEQYF. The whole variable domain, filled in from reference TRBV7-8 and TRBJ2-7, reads GAGVSQSPRYKVAKRGQDVALRCDPISGHVSLFWYQQALGQGPEFLTYFQNEAQLDKSGLPSDRFFAERPEGSVSTLKIQRTQQEDSAVYLCASSLFSGDEIYEQYFGPGTRLTVT.